This passage covers 23 T cell receptor beta chains from one sample sequenced in a study of shared clonotypes between healthy human individuals. The repertoire was sequenced with immunoSEQ multiplex PCR; TCRdb's copy has only in-frame clones and lacks some. The repertoire holds hundreds of thousands of clones, with approximately 97% as singletons. The sequenced sample consisted of naive CD4+ T cells sorted from blood. The subset was: CD45RA+ positively selected. The receptors stem from a woman aged 25-40 years in good health.

The V gene is TRBV6-5, the J gene TRBJ1-1; a weak D match, TRBD1 (6 bases). Trimming left V 2 bases short and J 1 base short, with 8 bases between. CDR1 MNHEY and CDR2 SVGAGI come from the germline V gene. The CDR3 totals 14 residues. The CDR3 is CASSYPDRNTEAFF. CDR3 sequence (DNA): TGTGCCAGCAGTTACCCGGACAGGAACACTGAAGCTTTCTTT.

The V and J genes are TRBV5-1 and TRBJ2-5, with no clear D. The CDR3 totals 13 residues. CDR1 is SGHRS, CDR2 YFSETQ, per germline. Trimming took off 7 bases at V and 4 bases at J, with 14 bases between the two ends. In nucleotides, the CDR3 is TGCGCCAGCCTCGGGTACAATTCAGAGACCCAGTACTTC. This codes for CASLGYNSETQYF.

CDR3 loop: CASSPPPGVQETQYF. The CDR3, as DNA: TGTGCCAGCAGCCCTCCTCCGGGGGTCCAAGAGACCCAGTACTTC. This sequence joins TRBV5-4 and TRBJ2-5, with D possibly matching TRBD2 (6 bases). The ends were cut back, 4 bases at V and 1 base at J, with 14 bases in the middle. CDR3 length equals 15 residues. Germline lookup yields CDR1 SGHNT and CDR2 YYREEE (reference sequence).

This clone was counted once. This chain links TRBV5-6 with TRBJ2-7, with a tentative D call TRBD1 (5 bases). Trimming cost V 3 bases and J 6 bases, with 16 bases left between them. The CDR3 has 14 amino acids. Germline V gives CDR1 SGHDT, CDR2 YYEEEE. The CDR3 here is CASSWGRGLAEQYF. The CDR3 DNA reads TGTGCCAGCAGCTGGGGTAGGGGCTTAGCCGAGCAGTACTTC.

The chain links TRBV5-1 to TRBJ2-5; TRBD1 matches 7 bases. The CDR3 loop spans 14 amino acids. Per the germline V gene, CDR1 is SGHRS and CDR2 is YFSETQ. The V segment lost 4 bases and the J segment 0 bases; nucleotides outside the gene matches: 3. In DNA, the CDR3 is TGCGCCAGCAGCCCGACAGGGAACCAAGAGACCCAGTACTTC. As protein: CASSPTGNQETQYF.

To note about this clone: Other DNA sequences from this sample encode an identical CDR3 as well. The chain combines TRBV5-1 with TRBJ2-1; a weak D match, TRBD2 (5 bases). The V end lost 5 bases, the J end lost 0 bases, and 12 bases lay between the germline ends. There are 15 residues in the CDR3. From germline, CDR1 is SGHRS and CDR2 YFSETQ. CDR3 protein: CASSGSGSSYNEQFF. The CDR3 DNA sequence: TGCGCCAGCAGTGGATCTGGGAGCTCCTACAATGAGCAGTTCTTC.

The chain recombines TRBV5-1 with TRBJ2-2, with D possibly matching TRBD2 (6 bases). V was shortened by 6 bases and J by 1 base, with 10 bases between the two germline ends. The CDR3 contains 14 residues. CDR1 SGHRS and CDR2 YFSETQ come from the germline V gene. The CDR3 nucleotides read TGCGCCAGCAAAAAAGCGGGGAACACCGGGGAGCTGTTTTTT. It specifies CASKKAGNTGELFF.

Notes on this clone: The junction differs from germline at one of its ends, possibly a read error. The chain joins TRBV19 to TRBJ2-3; TRBD1 agrees at 8 bases. CDR1 LNHDA and CDR2 SQIVND come from the germline V gene (reference sequence). The CDR3 totals 14 residues. CDR3 bases: TGTGCCAGTAGTATTAGACAGGGGTCAGATATGCAGTATTTT. It specifies CASSIRQGSDMQYF.

This rearrangement joins TRBV19 to TRBJ2-2, with D perhaps TRBD2 (5 bases). This CDR3 contains 14 residues. The germline V gene encodes CDR1 LNHDA and CDR2 SQIVND (reference sequence). The germline V and J ends were trimmed by 7 bases and 4 bases, with 13 bases remaining between them. CDR3 region: CASTLAQGTGELFF. CDR3 sequence (DNA): TGTGCCAGTACCCTAGCACAAGGCACCGGGGAGCTGTTTTTT.

A remark on this clone: Other DNA sequences in this sample translate to the same CDR3. CDR3 sequence (DNA): TGTGCCAGTAGTTTGAGCGGGAGCTCCTACGAGCAGTACTTC. It codes for CASSLSGSSYEQYF. The rearrangement joins TRBV19 to TRBJ2-7, with 8 positions matching TRBD2. The CDR3 covers 14 residues. Trimming removed 5 bases from V and 0 bases from J; junction bases left unmatched: 3. Per germline, CDR1 LNHDA and CDR2 SQIVND (reference sequence).

This rearrangement joins TRBV7-9 to TRBJ2-3; 7 nucleotides align to TRBD2. The CDR3 runs 16 residues. After removal of 1 base from V and 3 bases from J, the junction contained 7 bases not matched to a gene. CDR1 and CDR2 from the germline V gene are SEHNR and FQNEAQ (reference sequence). CDR3 sequence: CASSLGHREVTDTQYF. In nucleotides, the CDR3 is TGTGCCAGCAGCTTAGGGCACCGGGAGGTGACAGATACGCAGTATTTT.

This rearrangement joins TRBV29-1 to TRBJ2-5; D call uncertain. V was shortened by 3 bases and J by 5 bases, with 13 bases between the two germline ends. Germline CDR1 is SQVTM and CDR2 is ANQGSEA. The CDR3 covers 13 residues. The CDR3 here is CSVDRSVLETQYF. CDR3 DNA: TGCAGCGTTGACCGGTCGGTACTGGAGACCCAGTACTTC.

With respect to this clone: This sample includes further DNA sequences coding for the same CDR3. The chain has TRBV18 and TRBJ2-5, with 8 bases identical to TRBD2. The CDR3 sequence is 14 residues long. The junction had 5 bases not matched to a gene; V was cut back by 6 bases and J by 2 bases. Germline loops: CDR1 KGHSH, CDR2 LQKENI. For the CDR3, the DNA is TGTGCCAGCTCCCTGGGACTAGGGCAAGAGACCCAGTACTTC. This codes for CASSLGLGQETQYF.

The chain couples TRBV18 to TRBJ1-3, with TRBD1 as a possible D gene (6 bases). V lost 1 base, J lost 2 bases, and 18 bases lay in between. The CDR3 length is 18 residues. CDR1 and CDR2 from the germline V gene are KGHSH and LQKENI. The CDR3 here is CASSPLPDRANAGNTIYF. DNA for the CDR3: TGTGCCAGCTCACCACTTCCGGACAGAGCTAATGCTGGAAACACCATATATTTT.

V usage is TRBV20-1 and J usage is TRBJ2-5; D gene ambiguous. V was pared by 7 bases and J by 2 bases, with 8 bases between. The germline V gene has CDR1 DFQATT and CDR2 SNEGSKA (reference sequence). The CDR3 covers 11 residues. The CDR3 nucleotides are TGCAGTGTAGGAAATCAAGAGACCCAGTACTTC. Translated, it gives CSVGNQETQYF.

The V call is TRBV7-3, the J call TRBJ2-7; D remains ambiguous. Trimming stripped 2 bases from V and 6 bases from J, with 8 bases between. The CDR3 runs to 12 residues. From germline, CDR1 is SGHTA and CDR2 FQGTGA. The CDR3 reads CASSLLGSEQYF. In nucleotides, the CDR3 is TGTGCCAGCAGCTTACTTGGATCCGAGCAGTACTTC. The variable domain in full, completed from reference TRBV7-3 and TRBJ2-7, reads GAGVSQTPSNKVTEKGKYVELRCDPISGHTALYWYRQSLGQGPEFLIYFQGTGAADDSGLPNDRFFAVRPEGSVSTLKIQRTERGDSAVYLCASSLLGSEQYFGPGTRLTVT.

V usage is TRBV27 and J usage is TRBJ2-2; TRBD1 matches 8 bases. The germline V gene encodes CDR1 MNHEY and CDR2 SMNVEV (reference sequence). V lost 7 bases, J lost 5 bases, and 9 bases stayed unmatched. The CDR3 consists of 15 residues. CDR3 residues: CASTGTGLITGELFF. Written as DNA, the CDR3 is TGTGCCAGCACCGGGACAGGACTAATTACCGGGGAGCTGTTTTTT.

This chain uses TRBV7-2 with TRBJ1-5; no clear D. This CDR3 is built from 15 residues. The germline V gene has CDR1 SGHTA and CDR2 FQGNSA. Trimming removed 2 bases at V and 2 bases at J, with 10 bases between. The CDR3 protein is CASSLTREGNQPQHF. The CDR3 nucleotides read TGTGCCAGCAGCTTAACCCGGGAGGGCAATCAGCCCCAGCATTTT.

The chain combines TRBV6-5 with TRBJ1-5; D perhaps matches TRBD1 (6 bases). V was cut by 6 bases and J by 5 bases, with 11 bases left in between. This CDR3 is built from 13 residues. Germline V lookup: CDR1 MNHEY, CDR2 SVGAGI. The CDR3 here is CASRPYRDQPQHF. DNA of the CDR3: TGTGCCAGCAGACCTTACAGGGATCAGCCCCAGCATTTT.

This sequence joins TRBV2 and TRBJ2-5; unclear D gene. The J call is uncertain, as TRBJ2-7 better fits the DNA end. Germline V gene lookup returns CDR1 SNHLY and CDR2 FYNNEI. The CDR3 has 11 amino acids. The CDR3 DNA reads as TGTGCCAGTAGATTGGGCTACGAGCAGTACTTC. This translates into CASRLGYEQYF.

The chain is built from TRBV25-1 and TRBJ1-4; D gene unclear. V was pared by 4 bases and J by 7 bases, with 16 bases between. Per the germline V gene, CDR1 is MGHDK and CDR2 is SYGVNS. The CDR3 consists of 15 residues. CDR3 coding DNA: TGTGCCAGCAGTGGAGGACTGCTGGGGTCTGAAAAACTGTTTTTT. Translating it yields CASSGGLLGSEKLFF. Looking up the rest from reference TRBV25-1 and TRBJ1-4 gives the full variable domain: EADIYQTPRYLVIGTGKKITLECSQTMGHDKMYWYQQDPGMELHLIHYSYGVNSTEKGDLSSESTVSRIRTEHFPLTLESARPSHTSQYLCASSGGLLGSEKLFFGSGTQLSVL.

The CDR3 spells CASSLGTRGPLGEQFF. The DNA of the CDR3 is TGCGCCAGCAGCCTTGGGACCCGGGGACCCCTTGGGGAGCAGTTCTTC. The gene calls are TRBV5-1 and TRBJ2-1; D possibly uses TRBD1 or TRBD2 (5 bases each). V was trimmed by 4 bases and J by 10 bases, leaving 24 bases between them. The germline CDR1 and CDR2 sequences are SGHRS and YFSETQ. The CDR3 length is 16 residues.

CDR3 bases: TGCGCCAGCAGCCAGCCTCTCCGCGAGAAAAACATTCAGTACTTC. Protein sequence: CASSQPLREKNIQYF. The chain links TRBV4-1 to TRBJ2-4, with no clear D. V dropped 3 bases and J dropped 4 bases, with 13 bases sitting between them. The germline V gene encodes CDR1 MGHRA and CDR2 YSYEKL. The CDR3 is made up of 15 amino acids.